This entry is about one T cell receptor beta chain. In the same sample, other DNA sequences code for this CDR3. The sample's time point: pretreatment peripheral blood. Disease in patients was locally advanced or metastatic urothelial carcinoma. The method was immunoSEQ multiplex PCR; TCRdb's version includes in-frame clones alone and lacks a portion of them. The repertoire holds about 63,000 clones, with roughly 76% as singletons. The source of the sample is a study of PD-L1 blockade in urothelial cancer. Study information: Blood analysis was done at 3 weeks (second dose) and 6 weeks after treatment began. Peripheral blood specimens exhibited a median yield of 141,255 T cells.

The clonotype was recovered from a man between 65 and 80 years old with urothelial cancer. Sample: PBMCs, taken around atezolizumab (anti-PD-L1) treatment.

The CDR3 coding sequence is TGTGCCAGCAGCTTGTTAGCGGGGGAAGACCAAGAGACCCAGTACTTC. The encoded protein is CASSLLAGEDQETQYF. The rearrangement joins TRBV5-4 to TRBJ2-5; 9 bases match TRBD2. The V segment lost 1 base and the J segment 0 bases; nucleotides outside the gene matches: 4. CDR3 length equals 16 residues. The V gene's germline CDR1 is SGHNT and CDR2 YYREEE (reference sequence).